These T cell receptor beta chains were read from a single sample in a study of identical twins. TCRdb called the 5' RACE reads again in MiXCR, with one record for every CDR3 protein. This repertoire shows around 370,000 distinct CDR3 sequences, 7% to 9.5% found once; its top ten account for roughly 8.9%. Sequencing was carried out using naive T cells sorted from blood. These receptors were collected from a woman aged 45-65 years in good health. CDR3s include the opening cysteine and the closing phenylalanine or tryptophan. A D gene is named only where the DNA matches it firmly. Some rows have no size entry. The others give once, few or many, or a class for an expanded clone.

clone_size: few; v_call: TRBV6-1; j_call: TRBJ2-3; d_call: TRBD2; cdr3_aa: CASSEALGSGIRGDTQYF
clone_size: many; v_call: TRBV6-5; j_call: TRBJ2-4; d_call: NA; cdr3_aa: CASGDGGRDIQYF
clone_size: NA; v_call: TRBV6-1; j_call: TRBJ1-5; d_call: TRBD1; cdr3_aa: CASSRDRGLRQPQHF
clone_size: many; v_call: TRBV4-1; j_call: TRBJ2-1; d_call: TRBD2; cdr3_aa: CASTKEGLAGGITYNEQFF
clone_size: few; v_call: TRBV14; j_call: TRBJ2-3; d_call: NA; cdr3_aa: CASSPRTGVSTDTQYF
clone_size: many; v_call: TRBV20-1; j_call: TRBJ2-7; d_call: NA; cdr3_aa: CSARPSGYEQYF
clone_size: NA; v_call: TRBV28; j_call: TRBJ2-3; d_call: NA; cdr3_aa: CASSFWTRSSTDTQYF
clone_size: many; v_call: TRBV27; j_call: TRBJ2-5; d_call: NA; cdr3_aa: CASSSGLLGGRTQYF
clone_size: NA; v_call: TRBV7-9; j_call: TRBJ2-4; d_call: NA; cdr3_aa: CASSSSGVAKNIQYF
clone_size: NA; v_call: TRBV4-1; j_call: TRBJ2-3; d_call: TRBD2; cdr3_aa: CASSQEGLADPITDTQYF